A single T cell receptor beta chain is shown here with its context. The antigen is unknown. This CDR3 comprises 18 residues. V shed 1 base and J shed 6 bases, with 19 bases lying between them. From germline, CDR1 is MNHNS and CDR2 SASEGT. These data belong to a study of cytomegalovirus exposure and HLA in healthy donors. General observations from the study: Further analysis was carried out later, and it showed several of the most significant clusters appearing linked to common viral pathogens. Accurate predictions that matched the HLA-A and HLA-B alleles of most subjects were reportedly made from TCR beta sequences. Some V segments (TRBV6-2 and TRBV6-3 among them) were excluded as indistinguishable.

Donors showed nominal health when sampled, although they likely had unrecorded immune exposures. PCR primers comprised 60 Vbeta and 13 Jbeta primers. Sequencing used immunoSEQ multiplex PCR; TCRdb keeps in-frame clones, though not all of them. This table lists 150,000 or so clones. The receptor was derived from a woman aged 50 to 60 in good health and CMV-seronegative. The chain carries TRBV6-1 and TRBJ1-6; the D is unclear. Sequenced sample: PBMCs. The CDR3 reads CASSEDAGQPLINSPLHF. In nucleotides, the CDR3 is TGTGCCAGCAGTGAAGATGCTGGGCAGCCGCTAATTAATTCACCCCTCCACTTT.